A selection of T cell receptor beta chains follows, all from one sample in a study of T cell repertoires in cytomegalovirus infection. Each CDR3 protein gets one entry after TCRdb re-called the reads with MiXCR. The table records approximately 190,000 distinct CDR3 sequences, approximately 28% of them present only once. The material sequenced was PBMCs. The receptors stem from a human donor in good health (CMV status not recorded). Some clones in this sample may be carry-over from other donors' samples. The CDR3 runs from the conserved cysteine through the conserved F or W. The D gene is left open where the match is weak. A row's size may be missing; if present it is once, few, many or a size class.

j_call d_call clone_size v_call cdr3_length cdr3_aa cdr3_nt
TRBJ2-3 . . TRBV6-2/TRBV6-3 13 CASEGGLTDTQYF TGTGCCAGCGAGGGGGGACTCACAGATACGCAGTATTTT
TRBJ2-3 TRBD1 few TRBV4-1 15 CASSLQGPNTDTQYF TGCGCCAGCAGCCTACAGGGGCCTAACACAGATACGCAGTATTTT
TRBJ1-1 . many TRBV20-1 12 CSVETGNTEAFF TGCAGTGTTGAGACAGGGAACACTGAAGCTTTCTTT
TRBJ1-2 . few TRBV12-3/TRBV12-4 14 CASSSSGGTYGYTF TGTGCCAGCAGTTCAAGTGGGGGCACCTATGGCTACACCTTC
TRBJ1-1 TRBD1 few TRBV6-1 13 CASWDSVNTEAFF TGTGCCAGTTGGGACAGCGTGAACACTGAAGCTTTCTTT
TRBJ2-5 TRBD1 . TRBV6-6 14 CASSRTGGAETQYF TGTGCCAGCAGTCGGACAGGGGGCGCAGAGACCCAGTACTTC
TRBJ2-7 . few TRBV7-9 16 CASSPTGTSGAYEQYF TGTGCCAGCAGCCCCACCGGGACAAGTGGGGCCTACGAGCAGTACTTC
TRBJ2-7 TRBD1 . TRBV7-9 15 CASSSIGTGSYEQYF TGTGCCAGCAGCTCCATCGGGACAGGGTCCTACGAGCAGTACTTC
TRBJ2-2 . few TRBV6-1 14 CASRRSPGTGELFF TGTGCCAGCAGGCGGTCCCCGGGGACCGGGGAGCTGTTTTTT
TRBJ1-1 . many TRBV4-2 14 CASSQNGLNTEAFF TGTGCCAGCAGCCAAAATGGGCTGAACACTGAAGCTTTCTTT
TRBJ2-3 TRBD1 few TRBV11-2 17 CASSLDRSDRGRDTQYF TGTGCCAGCAGCTTAGACCGGAGCGACAGGGGGCGAGATACGCAGTATTTT
TRBJ2-7 . many TRBV28 12 CASSADRQPQYF TGTGCCAGCAGTGCCGACCGACAGCCGCAGTACTTC
TRBJ1-2 TRBD1 many TRBV7-2 14 CASSSSGQLGGYTF TGTGCCAGCAGCTCGTCGGGACAGCTAGGAGGCTACACCTTC
TRBJ2-7 . few TRBV20-1 14 CSARRGSSSYEQYF TGCAGTGCCCGGAGGGGGTCGAGCTCCTACGAGCAGTACTTC
TRBJ1-2 TRBD1 few TRBV29-1 13 CSGLTGINYGYTF TGCAGCGGGCTGACAGGGATTAACTATGGCTACACCTTC
TRBJ1-5 TRBD1 many TRBV7-2 15 CASSVDRGDNQPQHF TGTGCCAGCAGCGTGGACAGGGGAGACAATCAGCCCCAGCATTTT
TRBJ2-1 . few TRBV5-5 15 CASSSRQVSYNEQFF TGTGCCAGCAGCTCAAGACAGGTCTCCTACAATGAGCAGTTCTTC
TRBJ1-2 TRBD1 many TRBV6-2/TRBV6-3 12 CASSSGQARGTF TGTGCCAGCAGTTCTGGACAGGCCAGAGGCACCTTC
TRBJ2-2 . many TRBV7-2 13 CASSLVVFGELFF TGTGCCAGCAGCTTAGTGGTTTTCGGGGAGCTGTTTTTT
TRBJ1-1 . once TRBV20-1 12 CSARQPNTEAFF TGCAGTGCTAGACAGCCGAACACTGAAGCTTTCTTT
TRBJ2-5 . . TRBV12-3/TRBV12-4 14 CASSLLGAGETQYF TGTGCCAGCAGTTTATTGGGGGCGGGGGAGACCCAGTACTTC
TRBJ2-1 TRBD2 few TRBV27 15 CASSFILAGRVEQFF TGTGCCAGCAGTTTTATACTAGCGGGGAGGGTTGAGCAGTTCTTC
TRBJ1-2 TRBD1 few TRBV7-3 15 CASSLTGGANDGYTF TGTGCCAGCAGCTTGACAGGGGGCGCGAATGATGGCTACACCTTC
TRBJ1-1 . many TRBV7-2 12 CASSLWTGEAFF TGTGCCAGCAGCTTATGGACTGGTGAAGCTTTCTTT
TRBJ1-2 . . TRBV19 15 CASTHAGRTNYGYTF TGTGCCAGTACCCATGCGGGGCGCACTAACTATGGCTACACCTTC
TRBJ1-5 . . TRBV7-9 15 CASSFAGLANQPQHF TGTGCCAGCAGCTTTGCAGGGTTGGCGAATCAGCCCCAGCATTTT
TRBJ2-3 . few TRBV19 13 CASSTQGGWAQYF TGTGCCAGTAGTACCCAGGGCGGCTGGGCGCAGTATTTT
TRBJ2-1 . . TRBV6-5 13 CASSRDKPNEQFF TGTGCCAGCAGCCGGGACAAGCCTAATGAGCAGTTCTTC
TRBJ2-6 . . TRBV11-2 15 CASSLERRFPYVLTF TGTGCCAGCAGCTTAGAGAGGAGGTTCCCCTACGTCCTGACTTTC
TRBJ1-1 . many TRBV12-3/TRBV12-4 14 CASSLGGKDTEAFF TGTGCCAGCAGTTTAGGGGGGAAGGACACTGAAGCTTTCTTT
TRBJ1-2 . few TRBV6-1 15 CASSPDPYKAHGYTF TGTGCCAGCAGTCCCGACCCGTACAAGGCGCATGGCTACACCTTC
TRBJ1-3 TRBD1 few TRBV7-9 17 CASSSYRGQDSGNTIYF TGTGCCAGCAGCTCCTACAGGGGCCAGGACTCTGGAAACACCATATATTTT
TRBJ1-2 . . TRBV7-4 12 CASGYQKYGYTF TGTGCCAGCGGCTATCAGAAGTATGGCTACACCTTC
TRBJ2-1 TRBD1 many TRBV19 16 CASSITGQVSYNEQFF TGTGCCAGTAGTATAACGGGACAGGTCTCCTACAATGAGCAGTTCTTC
TRBJ1-1 TRBD1 few TRBV10-2 17 CASSEYGPGGLNTEAFF TGCGCCAGCAGTGAGTATGGGCCAGGGGGTTTGAACACTGAAGCTTTCTTT
TRBJ1-1 . . TRBV6-1 15 CAIRTDPTFGTEAFF TGTGCCATCCGGACAGACCCAACCTTCGGCACTGAAGCTTTCTTT
TRBJ2-7 . . TRBV18 13 CASSPPGGDEQYF TGTGCCAGCTCACCACCTGGTGGCGACGAGCAGTACTTC
TRBJ2-3 . . TRBV12-3/TRBV12-4 14 CASSLATSADTQYF TGTGCCAGCAGTTTAGCAACCTCGGCAGATACGCAGTATTTT
TRBJ2-1 . . TRBV7-2 13 CASSLAAQPRGFF TGTGCCAGCAGCTTAGCGGCCCAGCCTCGCGGGTTCTTC
TRBJ1-1 . . TRBV19 14 CASTLRNEPTEAFF TGTGCCAGTACCCTGAGAAATGAGCCGACTGAAGCTTTCTTT
TRBJ2-3 TRBD1 few TRBV11-1 14 CASSQDRGTDTQYF TGTGCCAGCAGCCAAGACAGGGGCACAGATACGCAGTATTTT